This record covers a single T cell receptor beta chain. The antigen remains undetermined. From germline, CDR1 is SGHRS and CDR2 YFSETQ. The CDR3 sequence is 14 residues long. V gave up 4 bases and J gave up 5 bases; unmatched junction bases: 5. This sample is part of a study of cytomegalovirus exposure and HLA in healthy donors. Study findings and constraints: The CMV antigen specificity of a few CMV-associated chains was confirmed through in vitro analysis.

Both 60 Vbeta primers and 13 Jbeta primers went into the PCR. Generated by immunoSEQ multiplex PCR, the TCRdb table keeps only in-frame clones and is missing some. The table shows roughly 160,000 clones, with approximately 81% occurring only once. The TCR originated in a man aged 25 to 40 in good health and CMV-seropositive. The chain recombines TRBV5-1 with TRBJ1-1; TRBD1 matches 10 bases. The source material was PBMCs. The DNA of the CDR3 is TGCGCCAGCAGCCCGGACAGGGGGGATACTGAAGCTTTCTTT. This translates into CASSPDRGDTEAFF.